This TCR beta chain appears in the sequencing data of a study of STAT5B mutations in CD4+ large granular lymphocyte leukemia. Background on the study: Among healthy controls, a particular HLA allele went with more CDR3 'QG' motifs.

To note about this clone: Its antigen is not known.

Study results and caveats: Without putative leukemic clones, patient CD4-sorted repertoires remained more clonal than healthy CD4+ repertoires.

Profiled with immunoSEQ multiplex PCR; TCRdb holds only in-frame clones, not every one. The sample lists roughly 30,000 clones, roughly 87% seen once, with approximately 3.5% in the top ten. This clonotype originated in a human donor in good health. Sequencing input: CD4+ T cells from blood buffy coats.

The CDR3 here is CASSLPSGGTQYF. CDR3 nucleotide sequence: TGTGCCAGCAGCTTACCCAGTGGGGGTACGCAGTATTTT. The J gene is TRBJ2-3, the V gene TRBV11-2; D could derive from TRBD1 or TRBD2 (5 bases each). V lost 2 bases and J lost 8, with 11 bases in between. The CDR3 is 13 amino acids. The V gene's germline CDR1 is SGHAT and CDR2 FQNNGV.